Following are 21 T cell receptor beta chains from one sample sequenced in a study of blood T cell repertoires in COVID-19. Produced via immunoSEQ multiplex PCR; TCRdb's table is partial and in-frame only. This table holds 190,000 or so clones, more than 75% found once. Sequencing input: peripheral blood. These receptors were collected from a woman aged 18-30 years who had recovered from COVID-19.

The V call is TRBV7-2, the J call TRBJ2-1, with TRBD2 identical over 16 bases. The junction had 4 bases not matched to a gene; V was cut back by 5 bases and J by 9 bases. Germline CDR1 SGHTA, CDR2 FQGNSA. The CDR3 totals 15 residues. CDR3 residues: CASSRGLAGGGEQFF. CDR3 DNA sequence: TGTGCCAGCAGCCGGGGACTAGCGGGAGGGGGTGAGCAGTTCTTC. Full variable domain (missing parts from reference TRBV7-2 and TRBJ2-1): GAGVSQSPSNKVTEKGKDVELRCDPISGHTALYWYRQSLGQGLEFLIYFQGNSAPDKSGLPSDRFSAERTGGSVSTLTIQRTQQEDSAVYLCASSRGLAGGGEQFFGPGTRLTVL.

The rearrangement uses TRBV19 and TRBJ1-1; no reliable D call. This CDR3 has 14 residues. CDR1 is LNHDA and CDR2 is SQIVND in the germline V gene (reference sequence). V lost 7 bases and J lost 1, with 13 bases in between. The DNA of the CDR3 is TGTGCCAGTACCCTCGGCGGAGGGAACACTGAAGCTTTCTTT. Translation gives CASTLGGGNTEAFF.

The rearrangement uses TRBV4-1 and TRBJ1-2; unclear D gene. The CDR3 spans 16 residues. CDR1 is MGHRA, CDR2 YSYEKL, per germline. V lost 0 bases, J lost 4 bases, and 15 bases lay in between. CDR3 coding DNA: TGCGCCAGCAGCCAAGATCCACCCCCTGGCATCTATGGCTACACCTTC. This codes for CASSQDPPPGIYGYTF.

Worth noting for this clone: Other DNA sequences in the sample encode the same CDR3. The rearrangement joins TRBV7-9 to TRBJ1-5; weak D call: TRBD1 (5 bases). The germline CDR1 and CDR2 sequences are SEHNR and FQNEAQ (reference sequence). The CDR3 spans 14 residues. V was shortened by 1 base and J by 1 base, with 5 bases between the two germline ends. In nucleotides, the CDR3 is TGTGCCAGCAGCTTAGGACAGAGCAATCAGCCCCAGCATTTT. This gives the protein CASSLGQSNQPQHF.

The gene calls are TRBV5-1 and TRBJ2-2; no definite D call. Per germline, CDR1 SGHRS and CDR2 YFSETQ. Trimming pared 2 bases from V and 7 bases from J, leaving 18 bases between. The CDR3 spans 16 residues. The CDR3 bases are TGCGCCAGCAGCTTCTCCCTAGTTAACGGTATCGGGGAGCTGTTTTTT. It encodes CASSFSLVNGIGELFF.

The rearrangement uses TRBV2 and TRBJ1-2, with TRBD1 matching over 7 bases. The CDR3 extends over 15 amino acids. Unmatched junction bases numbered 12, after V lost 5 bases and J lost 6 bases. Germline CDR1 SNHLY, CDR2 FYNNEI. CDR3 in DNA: TGTGCCAGCAGTAAAAGGGGACAGCGGAGCCATGGCTACACCTTC. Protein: CASSKRGQRSHGYTF.

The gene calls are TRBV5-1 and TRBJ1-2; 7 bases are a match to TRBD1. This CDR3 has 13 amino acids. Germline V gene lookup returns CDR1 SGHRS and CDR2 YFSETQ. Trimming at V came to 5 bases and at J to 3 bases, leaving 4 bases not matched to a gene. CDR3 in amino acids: CASSPGQDYGYTF. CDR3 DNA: TGCGCCAGCAGTCCCGGACAGGACTATGGCTACACCTTC.

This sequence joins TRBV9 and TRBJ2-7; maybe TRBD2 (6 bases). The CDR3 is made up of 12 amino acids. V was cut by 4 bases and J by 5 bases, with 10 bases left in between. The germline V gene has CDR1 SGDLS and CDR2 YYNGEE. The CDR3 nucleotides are TGTGCCAGCAGCCCCTGGAGGGACGAGCAGTACGTC. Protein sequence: CASSPWRDEQYV.

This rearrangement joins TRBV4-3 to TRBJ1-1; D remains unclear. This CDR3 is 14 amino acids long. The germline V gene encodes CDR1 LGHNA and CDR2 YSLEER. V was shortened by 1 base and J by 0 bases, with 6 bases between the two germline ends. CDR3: CASSQGQMNTEAFF. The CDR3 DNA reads TGCGCCAGCAGCCAAGGTCAGATGAACACTGAAGCTTTCTTT.

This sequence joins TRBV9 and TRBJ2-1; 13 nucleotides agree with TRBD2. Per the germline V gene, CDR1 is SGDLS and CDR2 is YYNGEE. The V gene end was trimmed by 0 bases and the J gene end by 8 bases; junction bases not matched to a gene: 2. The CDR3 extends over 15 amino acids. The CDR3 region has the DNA TGTGCCAGCAGCGTAGGGACTAGCGGGAGATATGAGCAGTTCTTC. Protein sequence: CASSVGTSGRYEQFF. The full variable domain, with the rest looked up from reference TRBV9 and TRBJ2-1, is DSGVTQTPKHLITATGQRVTLRCSPRSGDLSVYWYQQSLDQGLQFLIQYYNGEERAKGNILERFSAQQFPDLHSELNLSSLELGDSALYFCASSVGTSGRYEQFFGPGTRLTVL.

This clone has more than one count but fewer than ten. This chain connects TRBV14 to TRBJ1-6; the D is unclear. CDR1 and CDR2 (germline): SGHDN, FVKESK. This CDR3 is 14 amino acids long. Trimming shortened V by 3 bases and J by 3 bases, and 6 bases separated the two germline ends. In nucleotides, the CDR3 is TGTGCCAGCAGCCAGGGCCTCTATAATTCACCCCTCCACTTT. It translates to CASSQGLYNSPLHF.

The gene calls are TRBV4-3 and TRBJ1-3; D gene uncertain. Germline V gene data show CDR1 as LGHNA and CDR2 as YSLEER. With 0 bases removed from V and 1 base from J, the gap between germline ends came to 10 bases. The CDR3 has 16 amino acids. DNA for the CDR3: TGCGCCAGCAGCCAAGATCAGAGGAGATCTGGAAACACCATATATTTT. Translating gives CASSQDQRRSGNTIYF.

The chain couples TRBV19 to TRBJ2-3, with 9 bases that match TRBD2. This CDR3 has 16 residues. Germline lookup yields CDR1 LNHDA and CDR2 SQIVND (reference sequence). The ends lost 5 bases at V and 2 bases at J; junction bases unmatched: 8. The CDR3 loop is CASSANSGSYTDTQYF. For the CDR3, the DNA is TGTGCCAGTAGTGCAAATAGCGGGAGCTACACAGATACGCAGTATTTT.

CDR3 region: CASSEDSTIGGYTF. CDR3 nucleotides: TGTGCCAGCAGTGAGGACTCAACCATTGGAGGCTACACCTTC. V gene TRBV2 combines with J gene TRBJ1-2; D gene ambiguous. Trimming removed 3 bases at V and 8 bases at J, with 16 bases between. Germline loops: CDR1 SNHLY, CDR2 FYNNEI. This CDR3 has 14 amino acids.

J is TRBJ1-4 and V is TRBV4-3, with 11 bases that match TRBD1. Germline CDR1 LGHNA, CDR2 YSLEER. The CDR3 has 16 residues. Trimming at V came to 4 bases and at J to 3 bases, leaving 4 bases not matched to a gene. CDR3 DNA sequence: TGCGCCAGCAGCCCGGGGACAGGGGGTGCTAATGAAAAACTGTTTTTT. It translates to CASSPGTGGANEKLFF.

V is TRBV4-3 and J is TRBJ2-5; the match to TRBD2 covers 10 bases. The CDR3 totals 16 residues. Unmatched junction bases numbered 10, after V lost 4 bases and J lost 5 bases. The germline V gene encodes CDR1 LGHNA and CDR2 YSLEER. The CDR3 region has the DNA TGCGCCAGCAGCCCCTCAGCGGGAGGGCCGGAGGAGACCCAGTACTTC. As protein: CASSPSAGGPEETQYF.

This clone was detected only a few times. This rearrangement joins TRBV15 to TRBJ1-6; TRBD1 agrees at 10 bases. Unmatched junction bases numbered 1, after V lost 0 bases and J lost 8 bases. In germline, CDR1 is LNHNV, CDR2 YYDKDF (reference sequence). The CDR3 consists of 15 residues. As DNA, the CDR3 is TGTGCCACCAGCAGAGAAGGGACAGGGGATTCACCCCTCCACTTT. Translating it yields CATSREGTGDSPLHF.

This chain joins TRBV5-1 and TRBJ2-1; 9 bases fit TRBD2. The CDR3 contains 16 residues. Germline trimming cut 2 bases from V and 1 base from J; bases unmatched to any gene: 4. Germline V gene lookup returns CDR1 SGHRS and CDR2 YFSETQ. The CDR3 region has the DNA TGCGCCAGCAGCTTTAGCGGGGGAGGGTCCTACAATGAGCAGTTCTTC. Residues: CASSFSGGGSYNEQFF. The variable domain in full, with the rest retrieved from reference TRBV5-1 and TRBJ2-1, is KAGVTQTPRYLIKTRGQQVTLSCSPISGHRSVSWYQQTPGQGLQFLFEYFSETQRNKGNFPGRFSGRQFSNSRSEMNVSTLELGDSALYLCASSFSGGGSYNEQFFGPGTRLTVL.

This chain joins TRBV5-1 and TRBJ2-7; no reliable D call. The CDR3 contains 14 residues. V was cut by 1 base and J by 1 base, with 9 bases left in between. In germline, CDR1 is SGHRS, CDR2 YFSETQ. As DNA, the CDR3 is TGCGCCAGCAGCTTGCGTGTCAGATCCTACGAGCAGTACTTC. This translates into CASSLRVRSYEQYF. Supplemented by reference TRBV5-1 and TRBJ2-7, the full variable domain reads KAGVTQTPRYLIKTRGQQVTLSCSPISGHRSVSWYQQTPGQGLQFLFEYFSETQRNKGNFPGRFSGRQFSNSRSEMNVSTLELGDSALYLCASSLRVRSYEQYFGPGTRLTVT.

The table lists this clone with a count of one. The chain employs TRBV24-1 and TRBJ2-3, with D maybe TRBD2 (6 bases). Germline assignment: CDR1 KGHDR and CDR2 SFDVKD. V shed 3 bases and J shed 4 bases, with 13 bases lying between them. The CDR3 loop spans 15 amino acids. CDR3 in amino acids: CATSDGGRRADTQYF. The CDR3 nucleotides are TGTGCCACCAGTGATGGGGGGAGGAGGGCAGATACGCAGTATTTT.

The CDR3 loop reads CASSPRPETAGTDTQYF. CDR3 bases: TGTGCCAGCAGCCCCCGACCCGAGACAGCAGGCACAGATACGCAGTATTTT. This chain joins TRBV11-3 and TRBJ2-3; tentatively, D is TRBD1 (5 bases). Germline V gene lookup returns CDR1 SGHNT and CDR2 YENEEA. CDR3 length equals 17 residues. V lost 5 bases and J 1 base, leaving 19 bases between the germline ends.